The 15 T cell receptor beta chains listed next were all sequenced from one sample in a study of blood T cells in healthy people across ages (dated by TCRdb to between 2014 and 2017). The receptor library was made with 5' RACE. Sequencer: Illumina HiSeq 2500. The second PCR ran for roughly 7 to 12 cycles and used a J-beta primer mix along with a sample-barcoded 5' primer. The raw public reads went through TCRdb reprocessing: fastp at Q25, MiXCR clone calling, in-frame beta chains kept. Each entry merges the rows of one CDR3 protein and shows their most common DNA and genes. Across this sample there are around 1,000,000 distinct CDR3 sequences, with approximately 26% seen only once. The ten largest clones represent about 0.72% of the sample. This same sample was also taken into another study, of T cells of mothers and their children.

Sequences were obtained from blood. The source of these receptors is a girl aged 2-10 years in good health.

V and J are TRBV14 and TRBJ2-7; D is tentatively TRBD1 or TRBD2 (6 bases each). From germline, CDR1 is SGHDN and CDR2 FVKESK. There are 16 residues in the CDR3. The ends were cut back, 2 bases at V and 0 bases at J, with 14 bases in the middle. The CDR3: CASSQIGGTGSYEQYF. The CDR3 DNA reads as TGTGCCAGCAGCCAAATAGGGGGGACTGGCTCCTACGAGCAGTACTTC.

There are a few counts of this clonotype. V is TRBV7-2 and J is TRBJ2-1; D uncertain. CDR3 length equals 13 residues. Trimming left V 1 base short and J 9 bases short, with 10 bases between. Germline V gene sequence: CDR1 SGHTA, CDR2 FQGNSA. The CDR3 sequence: CASSLVPSTEQFF. CDR3 coding DNA: TGTGCCAGCAGCTTAGTGCCCTCGACTGAGCAGTTCTTC.

In nucleotides, the CDR3 is TGCGCCAGCAAAAGAAAACGCAAGGAAGGGGCTAATGAAAAACTGTTTTTT. Translated, it gives CASKRKRKEGANEKLFF. V is TRBV4-1 and J is TRBJ1-4, with D possibly TRBD1 on 5 matching bases. Germline V gene data show CDR1 as MGHRA and CDR2 as YSYEKL. V was clipped by 7 bases and J by 3 bases, with 21 bases between them. The CDR3 covers 17 residues.

A note on this clonotype: Relative to the germline gene, one junction end is altered; a read error may explain this. The rearrangement links TRBV15 to TRBJ2-1; TRBD2 agrees at 11 bases. Germline V gene sequence: CDR1 LNHNV, CDR2 YYDKDF (reference sequence). The CDR3 consists of 17 residues. The CDR3 spells CVTRVAGGPLSYNEQFF. Written as DNA, the CDR3 is TGTGTCACCAGAGTAGCGGGAGGGCCATTATCCTACAATGAGCAGTTCTTC.

In this sample, this clonotype turned up a few times. The chain recombines TRBV7-9 with TRBJ2-1; tentative D call: TRBD2 (6 bases). V was clipped by 4 bases and J by 9 bases, with 10 bases between them. The CDR3 runs to 12 residues. Looked up from germline, CDR1 is SEHNR and CDR2 is FQNEAQ (reference sequence). The CDR3 is CASSWGDFEQFF. The CDR3, as DNA: TGTGCCAGCAGCTGGGGGGACTTTGAGCAGTTCTTC.

This clonotype came up a few times. The gene calls are TRBV6-1 and TRBJ2-2; 7 nucleotides line up with TRBD2. V shed 7 bases and J 4 bases; nucleotides not matched to a gene: 9. There are 15 residues in the CDR3. CDR1 is MNHNS and CDR2 is SASEGT in the germline V gene. The CDR3 DNA reads as TGTGCCAGCAAGAGGTCCGGGGAGGGCACCGGGGAGCTGTTTTTT. It yields the protein CASKRSGEGTGELFF.

This clonotype was seen a handful of times. This chain joins TRBV5-6 and TRBJ2-5, with D perhaps matching TRBD1 (7 bases). The end of the DNA aligns better with TRBJ2-1, so the J call may be wrong. The CDR3 extends over 20 amino acids. The germline V gene encodes CDR1 SGHDT and CDR2 YYEEEE. CDR3 region: CASSSPGTDSVIAVYNEQFF. CDR3 nucleotides: TGTGCCAGCAGCTCGCCCGGGACAGACTCCGTTATAGCGGTCTACAATGAGCAGTTCTTC.

V and J are TRBV29-1 and TRBJ1-1; the D gene is possibly TRBD1 (5 bases). This CDR3 is built from 11 residues. Between the trimmed V and J ends, which lost 4 bases and 6 bases, there was a span of 9 bases. Germline-derived CDR1 and CDR2 are SQVTM and ANQGSEA. This chain's CDR3 is CSVGGAAEAFF. Written as DNA, the CDR3 is TGCAGCGTTGGTGGGGCCGCTGAAGCTTTCTTT.

This clonotype was seen only a few times. The chain uses TRBV12-5 and TRBJ1-5, with D perhaps TRBD1 (5 bases). Germline values: CDR1 LGHNT, CDR2 FRNRAP. The CDR3 is made up of 12 amino acids. V dropped 4 bases and J dropped 7 bases, with 8 bases sitting between them. CDR3 sequence reads: CASGWGGQPQHF. In DNA, the CDR3 is TGTGCTAGTGGTTGGGGCGGGCAGCCCCAGCATTTT. Variable domain in full (rest from reference TRBV12-5 and TRBJ1-5): DARVTQTPRHKVTEMGQEVTMRCQPILGHNTVFWYRQTMMQGLELLAYFRNRAPLDDSGMPKDRFSAEMPDATLATLKIQPSEPRDSAVYFCASGWGGQPQHFGDGTRLSIL.

This clonotype appeared once. The chain joins TRBV7-8 to TRBJ2-5; TRBD1 is a possible D gene (5 bases). The germline V gene has CDR1 SGHVS and CDR2 FQNEAQ. The CDR3 totals 15 residues. V lost 4 bases and J 2 bases, leaving 14 bases between the germline ends. The CDR3 sequence is CASSSEPTAQETQYF. CDR3 sequence (DNA): TGTGCCAGCAGCTCGGAACCGACAGCTCAAGAGACCCAGTACTTC.

The chain links TRBV12-3 or TRBV12-4 to TRBJ2-2; maybe TRBD2 (7 bases). This CDR3 comprises 17 residues. The V gene lost 6 bases and the J gene lost 3 bases, with 20 bases spanning the gap. CDR3 bases: TGTGCCAGCAGCCCTCCTCGGGCGGGGGCCCACACCGGGGAGCTGTTTTTT. The encoded protein is CASSPPRAGAHTGELFF.

This clonotype was found a few times. J is TRBJ2-1 and V is TRBV12-5; D is uncertain. Trimming removed 7 bases at V and 0 bases at J, with 4 bases between. Germline values: CDR1 LGHNT, CDR2 FRNRAP. The CDR3 sequence is 12 residues long. DNA for the CDR3: TGTGCTAGTGTCTCCTCCTACAATGAGCAGTTCTTC. As protein: CASVSSYNEQFF.

This clonotype was detected many times. The chain recombines TRBV6-2 or TRBV6-3 with TRBJ2-7, with D perhaps TRBD1 (6 bases). This CDR3 contains 13 residues. V shed 3 bases and J shed 2 bases, with 8 bases lying between them. CDR1 and CDR2 from the germline V gene are MNHEY and SVGEGT. CDR3 region: CASSYQGPYEQYF. The CDR3 region has the DNA TGTGCCAGCAGTTATCAGGGGCCCTACGAGCAGTACTTC.

In this sample, this clonotype turned up a few times. V usage is TRBV12-5 and J usage is TRBJ2-2; D may match TRBD1 or TRBD2 (6 bases each). With 5 bases removed from V and 3 bases from J, the gap between germline ends came to 16 bases. The CDR3 has 16 amino acids. Per the germline V gene, CDR1 is LGHNT and CDR2 is FRNRAP. CDR3 bases: TGTGCTAGTGGTCCCCCTAGGGGGGCTGACACCGGGGAGCTGTTTTTT. Amino acids: CASGPPRGADTGELFF.

J is TRBJ2-5 and V is TRBV18, with 7 bases lining up with TRBD2. This CDR3 comprises 13 residues. With V trimmed by 6 bases and J by 3 bases, 4 bases remained unmatched. From germline, CDR1 is KGHSH and CDR2 LQKENI. For the CDR3, the DNA is TGTGCCAGCTCGCCGCTAGCGGAAGAGACCCAGTACTTC. This codes for CASSPLAEETQYF.